The clone carrying this TCR beta chain was seen more than once but under ten times. Its specificity is not known. Via MiXCR, TCRdb re-called the 5' RACE reads, giving one row per CDR3 protein. The repertoire consists of about 25,000 distinct CDR3 sequences, with around 5.4% occurring once and the leading ten covering 2.4%. This sample was taken from a study of early T cells in non-severe SARS-CoV-2 infection. On the study more broadly: Unpaired chains resulted from sequencing bulk RNA of unsorted whole blood. Findings and limits, study-wide: Missing private and CD4 specificities, VDJdb matching favored anti-spike CD8 responses.

V was shortened by 6 bases and J by 7 bases, with 14 bases between the two germline ends. The CDR3 sequence is 12 residues long. The germline gives CDR1 SGDLS, CDR2 YYNGEE. Sequencing was done on a sample of whole blood. This clonotype originated in an adult who was a healthcare worker with PCR-confirmed SARS-CoV-2 infection or an uninfected control (not recorded which). The V gene is TRBV9, the J gene TRBJ2-7, with D tentatively TRBD1 (5 bases). CDR3: CASTGRGREQYF. The CDR3 region has the DNA TGTGCCAGCACCGGAAGGGGCCGGGAGCAGTACTTC.